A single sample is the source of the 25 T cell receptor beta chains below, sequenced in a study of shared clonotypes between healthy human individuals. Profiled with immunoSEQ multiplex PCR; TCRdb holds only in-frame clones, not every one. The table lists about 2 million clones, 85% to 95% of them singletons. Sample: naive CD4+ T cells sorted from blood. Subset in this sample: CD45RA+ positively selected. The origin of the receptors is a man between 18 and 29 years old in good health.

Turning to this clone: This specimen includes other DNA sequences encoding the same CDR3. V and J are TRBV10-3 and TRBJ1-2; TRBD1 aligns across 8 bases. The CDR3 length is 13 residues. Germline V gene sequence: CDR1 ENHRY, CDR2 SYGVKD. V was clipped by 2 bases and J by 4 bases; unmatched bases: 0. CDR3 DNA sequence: TGTGCCATCAGTGAGGGACAGGGCTATGGCTACACCTTC. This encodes CAISEGQGYGYTF.

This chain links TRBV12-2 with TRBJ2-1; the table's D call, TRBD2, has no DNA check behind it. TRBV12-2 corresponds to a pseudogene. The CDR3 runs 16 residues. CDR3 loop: CASRLMTSGSYNEQFF. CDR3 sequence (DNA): TGTGCAAGTCGCTTAATGACTAGCGGCTCCTACAATGAGCAGTTCTTC.

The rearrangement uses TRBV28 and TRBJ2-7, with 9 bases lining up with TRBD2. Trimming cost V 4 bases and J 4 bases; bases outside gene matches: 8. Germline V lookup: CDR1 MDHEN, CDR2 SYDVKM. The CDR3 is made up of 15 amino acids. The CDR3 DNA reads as TGTGCCAGCAGTTCGATAGCGGGAGTTAGGTACGAGCAGTACTTC. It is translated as CASSSIAGVRYEQYF.

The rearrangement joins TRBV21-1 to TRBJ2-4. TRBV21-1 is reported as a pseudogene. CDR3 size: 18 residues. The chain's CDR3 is CASSIRRKELPAKNIQYF. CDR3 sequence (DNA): TGTGCCAGCAGTATCAGACGAAAGGAACTGCCAGCCAAAAACATTCAGTACTTC.

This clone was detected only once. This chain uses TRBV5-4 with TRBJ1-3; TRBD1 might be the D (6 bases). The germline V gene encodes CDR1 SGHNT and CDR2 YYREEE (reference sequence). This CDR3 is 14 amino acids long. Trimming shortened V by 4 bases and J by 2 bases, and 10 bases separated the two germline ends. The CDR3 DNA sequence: TGTGCCAGCAGCAAGGACAGTACTGGAAACACCATATATTTT. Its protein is CASSKDSTGNTIYF.

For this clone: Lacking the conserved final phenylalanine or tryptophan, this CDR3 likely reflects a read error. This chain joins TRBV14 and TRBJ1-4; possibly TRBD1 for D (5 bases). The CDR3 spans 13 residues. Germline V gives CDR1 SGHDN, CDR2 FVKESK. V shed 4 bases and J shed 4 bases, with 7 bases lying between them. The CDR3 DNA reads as TGTGCCAGCAGCCGGGGCCTTAATGAAAAACTGTTTCTT. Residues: CASSRGLNEKLFL.

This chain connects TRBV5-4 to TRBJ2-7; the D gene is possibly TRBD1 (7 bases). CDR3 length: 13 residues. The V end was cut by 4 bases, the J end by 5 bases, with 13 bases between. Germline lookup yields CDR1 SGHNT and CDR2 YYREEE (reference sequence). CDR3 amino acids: CASSIGGGHEQYF. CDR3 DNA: TGTGCCAGCAGCATCGGAGGGGGCCACGAGCAGTACTTC.

Here the CDR3 DNA reads TGTGCCACCCGGACTAGCGGGGGGGTGACAGATACGCAGTATTTT. Its translation is CATRTSGGVTDTQYF. The chain links TRBV19 to TRBJ2-3, with 15 bases fitting TRBD2. V gave up 10 bases and J gave up 3 bases; unmatched junction bases: 5. This CDR3 contains 15 residues. Germline V lookup: CDR1 LNHDA, CDR2 SQIVND (reference sequence).

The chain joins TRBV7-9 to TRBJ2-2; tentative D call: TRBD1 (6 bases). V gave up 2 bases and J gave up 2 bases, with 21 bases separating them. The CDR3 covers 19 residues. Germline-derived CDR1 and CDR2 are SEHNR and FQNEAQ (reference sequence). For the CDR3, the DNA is TGTGCCAGCAGCTTATTTATGTATGGGGCAGGGGCCAACACCGGGGAGCTGTTTTTT. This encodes CASSLFMYGAGANTGELFF.

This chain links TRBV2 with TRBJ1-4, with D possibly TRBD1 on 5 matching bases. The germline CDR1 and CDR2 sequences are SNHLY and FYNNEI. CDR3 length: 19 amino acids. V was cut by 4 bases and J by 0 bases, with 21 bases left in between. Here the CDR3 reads CASSVIRDSWVATNEKLFF. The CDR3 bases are TGTGCCAGCAGTGTAATCAGGGACTCCTGGGTAGCAACTAATGAAAAACTGTTTTTT.

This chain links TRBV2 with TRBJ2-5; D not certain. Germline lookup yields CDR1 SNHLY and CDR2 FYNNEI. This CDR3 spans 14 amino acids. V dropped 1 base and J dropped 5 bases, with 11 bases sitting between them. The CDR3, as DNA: TGTGCCAGCAGTGAAGGGTGGAGCGAGGAGACCCAGTACTTC. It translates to CASSEGWSEETQYF.

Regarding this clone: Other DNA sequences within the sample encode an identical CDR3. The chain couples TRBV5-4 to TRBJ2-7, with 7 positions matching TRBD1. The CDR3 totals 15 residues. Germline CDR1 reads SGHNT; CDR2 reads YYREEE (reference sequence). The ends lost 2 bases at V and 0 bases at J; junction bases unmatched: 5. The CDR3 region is CASSLGGLSSYEQYF. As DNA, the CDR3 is TGTGCCAGCAGCTTAGGGGGCCTCAGCTCCTACGAGCAGTACTTC.

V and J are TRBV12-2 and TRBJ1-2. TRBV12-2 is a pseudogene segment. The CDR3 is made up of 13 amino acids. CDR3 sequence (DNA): TGTGCAAGTCGCTTAGCCGGGCCTTATGGCTACACCTTC. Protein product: CASRLAGPYGYTF.

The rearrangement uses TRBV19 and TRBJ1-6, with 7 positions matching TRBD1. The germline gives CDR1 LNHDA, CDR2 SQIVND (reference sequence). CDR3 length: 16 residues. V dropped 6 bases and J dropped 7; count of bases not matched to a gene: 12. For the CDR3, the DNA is TGTGCCAGTAGCGCGGGACAGTCTTTCCCCAATTCACCCCTCCACTTT. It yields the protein CASSAGQSFPNSPLHF.

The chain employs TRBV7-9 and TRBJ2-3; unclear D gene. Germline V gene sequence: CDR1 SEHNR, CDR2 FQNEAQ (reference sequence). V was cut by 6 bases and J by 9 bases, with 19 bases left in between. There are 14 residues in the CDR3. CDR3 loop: CASSFSPYPSTQYF. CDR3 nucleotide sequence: TGTGCCAGCAGTTTTTCTCCCTACCCATCCACGCAGTATTTT.

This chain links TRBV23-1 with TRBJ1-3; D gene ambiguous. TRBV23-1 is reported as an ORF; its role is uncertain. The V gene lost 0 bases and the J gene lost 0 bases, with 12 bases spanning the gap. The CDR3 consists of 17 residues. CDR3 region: CASSQSTGPSSGNTIYF. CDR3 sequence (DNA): TGCGCCAGCAGTCAATCTACTGGCCCGAGCTCTGGAAACACCATATATTTT.

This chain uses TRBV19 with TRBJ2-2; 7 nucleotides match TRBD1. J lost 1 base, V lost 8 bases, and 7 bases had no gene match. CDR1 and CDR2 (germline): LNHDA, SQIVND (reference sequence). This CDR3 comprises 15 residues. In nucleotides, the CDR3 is TGTGCCAGTTCTACGGGACAGCTGAACACCGGGGAGCTGTTTTTT. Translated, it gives CASSTGQLNTGELFF. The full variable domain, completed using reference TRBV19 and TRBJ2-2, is DGGITQSPKYLFRKEGQNVTLSCEQNLNHDAMYWYRQDPGQGLRLIYYSQIVNDFQKGDIAEGYSVSREKKESFPLTVTSAQKNPTAFYLCASSTGQLNTGELFFGEGSRLTVL.

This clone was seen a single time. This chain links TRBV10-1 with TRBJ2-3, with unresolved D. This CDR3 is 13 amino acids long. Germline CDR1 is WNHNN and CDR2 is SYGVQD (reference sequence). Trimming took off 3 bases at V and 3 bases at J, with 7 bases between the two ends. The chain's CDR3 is CASSDDLTDTQYF. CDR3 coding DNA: TGCGCCAGCAGTGATGACCTAACAGATACGCAGTATTTT.

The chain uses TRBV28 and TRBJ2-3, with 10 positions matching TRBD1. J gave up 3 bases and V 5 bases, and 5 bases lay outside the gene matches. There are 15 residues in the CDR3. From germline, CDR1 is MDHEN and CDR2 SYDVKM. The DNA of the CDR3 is TGTGCCAGCAGTCGTGGACAGGGGGGAACAGATACGCAGTATTTT. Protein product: CASSRGQGGTDTQYF.

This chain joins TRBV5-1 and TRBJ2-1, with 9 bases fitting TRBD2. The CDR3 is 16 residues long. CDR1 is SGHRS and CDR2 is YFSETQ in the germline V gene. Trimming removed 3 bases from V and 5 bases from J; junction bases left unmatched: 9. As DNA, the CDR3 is TGCGCCAGCAGCTCCGGGGCTAGCGGGGCCCACAATGAGCAGTTCTTC. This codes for CASSSGASGAHNEQFF. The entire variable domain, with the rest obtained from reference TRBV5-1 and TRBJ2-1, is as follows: KAGVTQTPRYLIKTRGQQVTLSCSPISGHRSVSWYQQTPGQGLQFLFEYFSETQRNKGNFPGRFSGRQFSNSRSEMNVSTLELGDSALYLCASSSGASGAHNEQFFGPGTRLTVL.

The CDR3 sequence: CASSVGDRGSNEKLFF. The CDR3 coding sequence is TGTGCCAGCAGCGTAGGGGACAGGGGAAGTAATGAAAAACTGTTTTTT. V gene TRBV9 combines with J gene TRBJ1-4; TRBD1 aligns across 10 bases. The CDR3 totals 16 residues. CDR1 is SGDLS and CDR2 is YYNGEE in the germline V gene. After removal of 0 bases from V and 4 bases from J, the junction contained 3 bases not matched to a gene.

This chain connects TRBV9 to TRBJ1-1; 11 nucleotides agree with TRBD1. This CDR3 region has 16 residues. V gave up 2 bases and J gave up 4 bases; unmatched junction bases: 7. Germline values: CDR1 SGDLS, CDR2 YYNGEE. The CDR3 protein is CASSVRGQGAVTEAFF. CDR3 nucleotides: TGTGCCAGCAGCGTGCGCGGACAGGGGGCTGTCACTGAAGCTTTCTTT.

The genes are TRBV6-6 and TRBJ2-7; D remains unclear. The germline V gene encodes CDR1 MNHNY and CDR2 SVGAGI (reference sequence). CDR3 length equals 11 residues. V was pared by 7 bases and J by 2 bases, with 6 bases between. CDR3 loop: CASNRAYEQYF. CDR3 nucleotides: TGTGCCAGCAATCGGGCCTACGAGCAGTACTTC.

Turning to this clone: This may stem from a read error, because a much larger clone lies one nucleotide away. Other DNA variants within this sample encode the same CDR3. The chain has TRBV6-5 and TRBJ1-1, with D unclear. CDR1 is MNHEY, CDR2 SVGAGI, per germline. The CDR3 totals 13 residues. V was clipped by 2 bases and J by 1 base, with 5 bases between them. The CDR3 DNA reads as TGTGCCAGCAGTTACGGGAAGAACACTGAAGCTTTCTTT. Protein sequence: CASSYGKNTEAFF.

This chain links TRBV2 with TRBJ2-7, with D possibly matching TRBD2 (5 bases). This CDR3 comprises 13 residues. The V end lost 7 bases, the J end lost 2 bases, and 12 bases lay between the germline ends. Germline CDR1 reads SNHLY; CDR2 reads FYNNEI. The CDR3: CASTRGPPYEQYF. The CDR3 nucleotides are TGTGCCAGCACCAGAGGGCCTCCCTACGAGCAGTACTTC.